The 22 T cell receptor beta chains below come from one sample, sequenced in a study of blood T cell repertoires in COVID-19 (dated by TCRdb to about 2020). Libraries were made using the immunoSEQ multiplex PCR assay. As stored in TCRdb, this immuneACCESS dataset retains in-frame rearrangements with V and J assigned. A fraction of the clones does not appear; measured against another copy, unresolved V genes explain less than half of the discrepancy, and the remainder lacks a known reason. The sample table records 190,000 or so clones; around 87% of these occur just once. The top ten clones comprise 2.5% to 3.5% of the sample. Sample: peripheral blood. These receptors came from a man aged 40-55 years with active or convalescent COVID-19.

The rearrangement uses TRBV9 and TRBJ2-5; tentative D call: TRBD1 (6 bases). The germline V gene has CDR1 SGDLS and CDR2 YYNGEE. The CDR3 has 15 residues. The V gene lost 4 bases and the J gene lost 2 bases, with 15 bases spanning the gap. The CDR3 bases are TGTGCCAGCAGCCAGGGGACGGTGCCACAAGAGACCCAGTACTTC. Encoded protein: CASSQGTVPQETQYF.

The V gene is TRBV3-1 (or the pseudogene TRBV3-2), the J gene TRBJ2-1; TRBD2 matches at 9 bases. This CDR3 is built from 15 residues. With V trimmed by 6 bases and J by 9 bases, 12 bases remained unmatched. CDR1 is LGHDT, CDR2 YNNKEL, per germline (reference sequence). This chain's CDR3 is CASSPLAGGLVEQFF. The DNA for the CDR3 is TGTGCCAGCAGTCCACTGGCGGGGGGGCTTGTTGAGCAGTTCTTC.

The rearrangement joins TRBV5-6 to TRBJ2-2, with 9 bases aligning to TRBD1. Trimming removed 4 bases from V and 4 bases from J; junction bases left unmatched: 5. The CDR3 length is 15 residues. Germline-derived CDR1 and CDR2 are SGHDT and YYEEEE. This CDR3 reads CASSPTGGGTGELFF. CDR3 DNA: TGTGCCAGCAGCCCGACAGGGGGTGGCACCGGGGAGCTGTTTTTT.

V usage is TRBV19 and J usage is TRBJ2-1; 8 bases agree with TRBD2. Trimming removed 7 bases from V and 7 bases from J; junction bases left unmatched: 15. Per the germline V gene, CDR1 is LNHDA and CDR2 is SQIVND (reference sequence). The CDR3 is made up of 16 amino acids. This CDR3 is CASIQGPAGAGNEQFF. The CDR3 DNA follows: TGTGCCAGTATTCAGGGCCCAGCGGGGGCAGGGAATGAGCAGTTCTTC.

The CDR3 loop reads CASSLEGGATEAFF. Here the CDR3 DNA reads TGCGCCAGCAGCTTGGAAGGGGGGGCGACTGAAGCTTTCTTT. The chain carries TRBV5-1 and TRBJ1-1; tentative D call: TRBD1 (6 bases). Germline V gives CDR1 SGHRS, CDR2 YFSETQ. The V and J ends lost 0 bases and 5 bases respectively, with 11 bases between them. The CDR3 contains 14 residues.

The CDR3 nucleotides are TGCGCCAGCCGAACAGGGCTGAACACTGAAGCTTTCTTT. This translates into CASRTGLNTEAFF. The chain employs TRBV5-1 and TRBJ1-1; D perhaps matches TRBD1 (6 bases). There are 13 residues in the CDR3. Germline loops: CDR1 SGHRS, CDR2 YFSETQ. V was pared by 7 bases and J by 0 bases, with 10 bases between.

This clone has more than one count but fewer than ten. The CDR3 reads CASSPRNRQGYSPLHF. The CDR3, as DNA: TGTGCCAGCTCACCAAGGAATCGGCAGGGCTATTCACCCCTCCACTTT. The rearrangement uses TRBV18 and TRBJ1-6, with D perhaps TRBD1 (5 bases). Trimming pared 2 bases from V and 8 bases from J, leaving 16 bases between. CDR3 length equals 16 residues. Per the germline V gene, CDR1 is KGHSH and CDR2 is LQKENI.

The chain has TRBV7-2 and TRBJ2-4; 7 nucleotides align to TRBD1. V lost 4 bases and J lost 4; bases outside the gene matches: 7. The CDR3 totals 15 residues. Germline CDR1 SGHTA, CDR2 FQGNSA. CDR3 sequence (DNA): TGTGCCAGCAGCTCTCCGACAGGGTCTAAAAACATTCAGTACTTC. As protein: CASSSPTGSKNIQYF.

The gene calls are TRBV11-3 and TRBJ2-5; a possible D gene is TRBD1 (7 bases). V shed 2 bases and J shed 8 bases, with 12 bases lying between them. The CDR3 extends over 13 amino acids. From germline, CDR1 is SGHNT and CDR2 YENEEA. The CDR3 sequence is CASSLSGGITQYF. The CDR3 coding sequence is TGTGCCAGCAGCTTATCAGGGGGGATAACCCAGTACTTC.

The gene calls are TRBV5-5 and TRBJ2-3; maybe TRBD1 (5 bases). Germline CDR1 SGHKS, CDR2 YYEKEE (reference sequence). The CDR3 spans 15 residues. Trimming removed 1 base at V and 2 bases at J, with 11 bases between. The CDR3 sequence is CASSLYLDTTDTQYF. In DNA, the CDR3 is TGTGCCAGCAGCTTGTATCTGGACACCACAGATACGCAGTATTTT.

The V and J genes are TRBV6-4 and TRBJ2-3, with 9 bases fitting TRBD2. The ends lost 4 bases at V and 3 bases at J; junction bases unmatched: 5. There are 15 residues in the CDR3. The germline V gene has CDR1 MRHNA and CDR2 SNTAGT. Here the CDR3 DNA reads TGTGCCAGCAGTGTTAGCGGGGGCCCTACAGATACGCAGTATTTT. This encodes CASSVSGGPTDTQYF.

The chain combines TRBV3-1 (or the pseudogene TRBV3-2) with TRBJ2-3; TRBD1 matches at 7 bases. Trimming took 4 bases from V and 3 from J; bases not matched to a gene: 7. This CDR3 is 15 amino acids long. Germline V gives CDR1 LGHDT, CDR2 YNNKEL (reference sequence). The CDR3: CASSPYRGLTDTQYF. In DNA, the CDR3 is TGTGCCAGCAGCCCGTACAGGGGATTGACAGATACGCAGTATTTT.

The chain links TRBV5-4 to TRBJ1-4; D is unresolved. Germline V lookup: CDR1 SGHNT, CDR2 YYREEE (reference sequence). The CDR3 is 13 amino acids. Between the trimmed V and J ends, which lost 0 bases and 6 bases, there was a span of 6 bases. The DNA for the CDR3 is TGTGCCAGCAGCTTGGATCAGGATGAAAAACTGTTTTTT. This translates into CASSLDQDEKLFF.

V gene TRBV2 combines with J gene TRBJ1-2; 8 bases are shared with TRBD1. In germline, CDR1 is SNHLY, CDR2 FYNNEI. V was pared by 9 bases and J by 4 bases, with 4 bases of the junction left unmatched. This CDR3 contains 12 residues. For the CDR3, the DNA is TGTGCCAGGGAAACAGGGGGCTATGGCTACACCTTC. It yields the protein CARETGGYGYTF.

The chain employs TRBV12-5 and TRBJ2-2, with D possibly being TRBD2 (5 bases). CDR1 is LGHNT, CDR2 FRNRAP, per germline. This CDR3 has 14 residues. V gave up 0 bases and J gave up 6 bases, with 8 bases separating them. The CDR3 region is CASGLVEVAGELFF. In DNA form, the CDR3 reads TGTGCTAGTGGTTTGGTGGAGGTAGCCGGGGAGCTGTTTTTT.

The genes are TRBV12-5 and TRBJ1-3; D gene ambiguous. The ends were cut back, 2 bases at V and 4 bases at J, with 3 bases in the middle. The CDR3 extends over 12 amino acids. Germline CDR1 and CDR2: LGHNT and FRNRAP. Here the CDR3 reads CASGLQGNTIYF. DNA for the CDR3: TGTGCTAGTGGTTTGCAGGGAAACACCATATATTTT.

The V and J genes are TRBV5-1 and TRBJ2-5; D gene uncertain. The germline CDR1 and CDR2 sequences are SGHRS and YFSETQ. V lost 0 bases and J 5 bases, leaving 11 bases between the germline ends. The CDR3 length is 14 residues. CDR3 nucleotides: TGCGCCAGCAGCTTGGATAACGGGTCGGAGACCCAGTACTTC. Its translation: CASSLDNGSETQYF. Supplemented by reference TRBV5-1 and TRBJ2-5, the full variable domain reads KAGVTQTPRYLIKTRGQQVTLSCSPISGHRSVSWYQQTPGQGLQFLFEYFSETQRNKGNFPGRFSGRQFSNSRSEMNVSTLELGDSALYLCASSLDNGSETQYFGPGTRLLVL.

The V call is TRBV3-1 (or the pseudogene TRBV3-2), the J call TRBJ2-7; 9 bases align to TRBD2. The CDR3 length is 14 residues. Germline CDR1 and CDR2: LGHDT and YNNKEL (reference sequence). Trimming at V came to 1 base and at J to 6 bases, leaving 4 bases not matched to a gene. CDR3 region: CASSQVRGGGEQYF. As DNA, the CDR3 is TGTGCCAGCAGCCAAGTTCGCGGGGGGGGCGAGCAGTACTTC.

This clone occurred once. The chain combines TRBV6-1 with TRBJ1-5; no firm D call. This CDR3 region has 14 residues. V was clipped by 2 bases and J by 5 bases, with 10 bases between them. The germline gives CDR1 MNHNS, CDR2 SASEGT. For the CDR3, the DNA is TGTGCCAGCAGTGAACGGAGTTGGGATCAGCCCCAGCATTTT. Residues: CASSERSWDQPQHF.

The V gene is TRBV19, the J gene TRBJ1-5; D is unclear. The CDR3 consists of 15 residues. V gave up 1 base and J gave up 2 bases, with 9 bases separating them. The germline gives CDR1 LNHDA, CDR2 SQIVND (reference sequence). For the CDR3, the DNA is TGTGCCAGTAGTATAGGCCCGGGAGGCAATCAGCCCCAGCATTTT. This gives the protein CASSIGPGGNQPQHF.

The genes are TRBV29-1 and TRBJ1-4, with 9 nucleotides matching TRBD1. The CDR3 is made up of 13 amino acids. J gave up 6 bases and V 4 bases, and 3 bases lay outside the gene matches. The germline V gene encodes CDR1 SQVTM and CDR2 ANQGSEA. The CDR3 nucleotides are TGCAGCGTTGGGGGACAGGGCGATGAAAAACTGTTTTTT. Translation gives CSVGGQGDEKLFF.

J is TRBJ1-1 and V is TRBV6-5; D is unresolved. Germline loops: CDR1 MNHEY, CDR2 SVGAGI. Trimming cost V 8 bases and J 1 base, with 14 bases left between them. The CDR3 length is 14 residues. The CDR3 loop reads CASGRGRRNTEAFF. DNA of the CDR3: TGTGCCAGCGGCCGTGGCCGTCGGAACACTGAAGCTTTCTTT.